These T cell receptor beta chains were read from a single sample in a study of cytomegalovirus exposure and HLA in healthy donors. Using immunoSEQ multiplex PCR, the repertoire was profiled, and TCRdb retains in-frame clones only, with some absent. The table includes roughly 84,000 clones, roughly 80% detected once. The specimen was PBMCs. These receptors all stem from a human donor in good health. Both conserved end residues are part of each CDR3.

TRBV10-1 | CASSEGSGAYNEQFF
TRBV5-1 | CASSLPRGGDQETQYF
TRBV4-1 | CASSQDRGDKANYGYTF
TRBV6-5 | CASSYSLLDYEQYF
TRBV18 | CASSPPVQGVYGYTF
TRBV29-1 | CSFRNRGAYEQYF
TRBV7-2 | CASSLRLAGLITDTQYF
TRBV5-1 | CASSPVEVLQGLYNEQFF
TRBV27 | CASRVYFSGRIRETGELFF
TRBV27 | CASIMTSVASSYNEQFF
TRBV14 | CASSQDLFGNPHYGYTF
TRBV19 | CASSIVSGNTIYF
TRBV10-2 | CASSEIQGRNTIYF
TRBV5-1 | CASSPRVLYNEQFF
TRBV27 | CASSFSQGNYEQYF
TRBV4-1 | CASSQGQGVSYEQYF
TRBV6-4 | CASSEPGGHGYTF
TRBV19 | CASSLGQPNQPQHF
TRBV7-2 | CASSPGPDRNTEAFF
TRBV7-2 | CASSLVQNTGELFF
TRBV7-9 | CASNTGTGGLSGYGYTF
TRBV5-1 | CASRQGPQETQYF
TRBV5-1 | CASSLAGAGGTEAFF
TRBV27 | CASSEFRTGFGASYEQYF
TRBV7-2 | CASSLGSNEQFF
TRBV11-2 | CASTITSPLYEQYF
TRBV5-4 | CASSLVGQGAGGANVLTF
TRBV9 | CASSVAILGNTEAFF
TRBV7-8 | CASSNPIGTSVSDTQYF
TRBV7-9 | CASSLPDRAYSGNTIYF
TRBV10-2 | CASSEVAGGRETQYF
TRBV5-4 | CASSSFAGVTEAFF
TRBV18 | CASSPGCGAGGLNTGELFF
TRBV7-2 | CASRSAGTRNTDTQYF
TRBV2 | CASTSSGEVDTQYF
TRBV7-2 | CASSTSAGEKLFF
TRBV7-9 | CASSSTGRINEQFF
TRBV6-5 | CAAGGIGNEQFF
TRBV6-5 | CASSYDRDQPQHF
TRBV29-1 | CSGWDRGLNTEAFF
TRBV10-1 | CASRAEGDGNTIYF
TRBV19 | CASSINLLLPEAFF
TRBV5-1 | CASSEEIGANVLTF
TRBV4-3 | CASSQELTGNYGYTF
TRBV5-6 | CASSLYGTGGYGELFF
TRBV2 | CASSDWRGVQYF
TRBV5-1 | CASSLTGTSGGLREQYF
TRBV30 | CAWKRGLNTEAFF
TRBV27 | CASSLSARMNTEAFF
TRBV7-6 | CASSLGGGQGDTEAFF
TRBV6-5 | CASSYSGDAHSPLHF
TRBV4-1 | CASSLSGGSSAQYF
TRBV7-9 | CASSLAPAGDQPQHF
TRBV9 | CASSVTSGGGETQYF